One sample yielded the 5 T cell receptor beta chains listed below, sequenced in a study of cytomegalovirus exposure and HLA in healthy donors. PCR employed 60 Vbeta and 13 Jbeta primers. TCRdb keeps only in-frame clones here, not all; method: immunoSEQ multiplex PCR. This table has some 150,000 clones, more than 75% appearing once. Material for sequencing was PBMCs. These receptors were taken from a woman aged 25 to 39 in good health and CMV-seronegative.

The chain couples TRBV2 to TRBJ2-1; 11 nucleotides align to TRBD2. The CDR3 runs to 15 residues. The ends lost 2 bases at V and 4 bases at J; junction bases unmatched: 1. Per germline, CDR1 SNHLY and CDR2 FYNNEI. The CDR3 DNA is TGTGCCAGCAGTGAAACTAGCGGGGGATACAATGAGCAGTTCTTC. Translated: CASSETSGGYNEQFF.

V is TRBV9 and J is TRBJ2-7; TRBD2 agrees at 9 bases. Per the germline V gene, CDR1 is SGDLS and CDR2 is YYNGEE. CDR3 length equals 16 residues. The trim removed 0 bases at V and 3 bases at J, leaving 7 bases unmatched. CDR3 protein: CASSVGASGAFYEQYF. The CDR3 region has the DNA TGTGCCAGCAGCGTAGGGGCTAGCGGGGCTTTCTACGAGCAGTACTTC.

V usage is TRBV7-9 and J usage is TRBJ2-5, with a possible D match to TRBD1 (5 bases). The tail of the sequence fits TRBJ2-7 better, so the J call may be wrong. CDR3 length: 13 residues. Looked up from germline, CDR1 is SEHNR and CDR2 is FQNEAQ (reference sequence). DNA for the CDR3: TGTGCCAGCAGCCTACAGGCCACCTACGAGCAGTACTTC. It codes for CASSLQATYEQYF.

This clone was detected a few times. The V gene is TRBV2, the J gene TRBJ1-3; D remains ambiguous. V was cut by 5 bases and J by 2 bases, with 10 bases left in between. CDR1 is SNHLY, CDR2 FYNNEI, per germline. The CDR3 consists of 14 residues. The CDR3 DNA follows: TGTGCCAGCAGTCGCGACTACACTGGAAACACCATATATTTT. As protein: CASSRDYTGNTIYF.

This rearrangement joins TRBV5-4 to TRBJ2-1; TRBD2 matches 8 bases. The CDR3 is 15 residues long. Germline CDR1 reads SGHNT; CDR2 reads YYREEE (reference sequence). V was pared by 4 bases and J by 5 bases, with 8 bases of the junction left unmatched. CDR3 region: CASSLSGNTNNEQFF. For the CDR3, the DNA is TGTGCCAGCAGCCTTAGCGGGAATACGAACAATGAGCAGTTCTTC.